This record concerns one T cell receptor (beta chain) sequence. The antigen remains undetermined. This CDR3 contains 14 residues. Germline CDR1 SGHRS, CDR2 YFSETQ. With 0 bases removed from V and 2 bases from J, the gap between germline ends came to 7 bases. The table came from immunoSEQ multiplex PCR; TCRdb's copy has only in-frame clones and leaves some out. This table holds a few hundred thousand clones, 85% to 95% found once. The data were obtained in a study of T cell responses to AZD1222 COVID-19 vaccine. General study results and limits: Females outnumbered males among donors, who were mostly white British; clonal diversity was possibly underestimated. All repertoire sampling was performed exclusively after the peak T cell response. Among AZD1222 vaccinees, only five or six were seropositive at baseline. With dominance at 160-218 and 743-854, vaccine-associated CD4 TCRs spanned spike.

The clonotype comes from an adult in good health. The starting material was peripheral blood, obtained on day 0 of AZD1222 vaccination. The chain recombines TRBV5-1 with TRBJ2-3; D uncertain. The CDR3 nucleotides read TGCGCCAGCAGCTTGGCCAGTTACACAGATACGCAGTATTTT. This sequence encodes CASSLASYTDTQYF.